This TCR beta chain was recorded in a study of shared clonotypes between healthy human individuals. CDR3 length equals 17 residues. CDR1 is MDHEN and CDR2 is SYDVKM in the germline V gene. Losses at the gene ends were 3 bases for V and 3 bases for J; bases not matched to a gene: 11. Produced via immunoSEQ multiplex PCR; TCRdb's table is partial and in-frame only. The sample has roughly 220,000 clones, 65% seen once; the top ten hold around 10%. Sequenced input: memory CD4+ T cells sorted from blood. Stated subset: CD45RA-negative fraction. The TCR originated in a man aged 30-40 years in good health. The V call is TRBV28, the J call TRBJ1-2, with TRBD1 identical over 9 bases. CDR3 coding DNA: TGTGCCAGCAGTTTGACGAATTACAGGGGGCGCGACTATGGCTACACCTTC. Its translation is CASSLTNYRGRDYGYTF.